This TCR beta chain was sequenced for a study of blood T cell repertoires in COVID-19. Study details: Samples came from the United States, Italy and Spain, spanning acute and convalescent COVID-19. Sources were T cells, B-cell-depleted T cells, or PBMCs; the material itself was cDNA or gDNA.

In the study's own analysis: Counts of nucleated cells, estimated from reference gene primer amplification, were obtained. Repertoires were generated with immunoSEQ multiplex PCR, while TCRdb's copy carries only in-frame clones and drops some. V and J calls and clone size come straight from that table; D and trimming were deduced from the DNA. The repertoire holds under 150,000 clones, with about 83% as singletons. This CDR3 has 12 residues. Germline lookup yields CDR1 SEHNR and CDR2 FQNEAQ (reference sequence). V lost 7 bases, J lost 3 bases, and 7 bases lay in between. Sequenced sample: peripheral blood. The sequence came from a man between 35 and 55 years old with active or convalescent COVID-19. V is TRBV7-9 and J is TRBJ1-5, with D unclear. CDR3 nucleotide sequence: TGTGCCAGCACCGCGAACAATCAGCCCCAGCATTTT. As protein: CASTANNQPQHF.